These 7 T cell receptor beta chains were sequenced from one sample in a study of cytomegalovirus exposure and HLA in healthy donors (dated by TCRdb to about 2017). The protocol used for the library was the immunoSEQ multiplex PCR assay. This immuneACCESS table, as held by TCRdb, lists in-frame sequences with V and J called but not all clones. Of the missing ones, under half trace to an unresolved V gene in checked studies; the others have no known cause. The table for this sample lists around 260,000 clones; 80% to 95% of them were counted only once. The ten largest clones capture 3.1% of the sample. Material for sequencing was PBMCs. The source of these receptors is a woman in her twenties or thirties in good health and CMV-seronegative.

This clone was detected only a few times. The chain employs TRBV19 and TRBJ1-5, with unresolved D. Deletions cut 3 bases from V and 2 bases from J, with 5 bases between. Germline V gives CDR1 LNHDA, CDR2 SQIVND (reference sequence). CDR3 length: 13 amino acids. The CDR3 region has the DNA TGTGCCAGTAGTATGGCGGGCAATCAGCCCCAGCATTTT. This gives the protein CASSMAGNQPQHF.

J is TRBJ2-3 and V is TRBV7-3, with 10 positions matching TRBD1. This CDR3 spans 16 amino acids. Germline V gives CDR1 SGHTA, CDR2 FQGTGA. The V and J ends lost 3 bases and 4 bases, in that order; junction bases with no gene match: 7. CDR3 DNA sequence: TGTGCCAGCAGCTTGACAGGGGGCGCGTCTTCAGATACGCAGTATTTT. Its translation is CASSLTGGASSDTQYF.

The CDR3 bases are TGTGCCAGCGCGTTAGGGGGACTAGCCTCCAATGAGCAGTTCTTC. Residues: CASALGGLASNEQFF. The V and J genes are TRBV27 and TRBJ2-1; 9 bases match TRBD2. The CDR3 is 15 amino acids. The V and J ends lost 8 bases and 6 bases, in that order; junction bases with no gene match: 11. Germline V lookup: CDR1 MNHEY, CDR2 SMNVEV (reference sequence).

J is TRBJ1-1 and V is TRBV25-1, with a weak D call TRBD1 (5 bases). CDR1 is MGHDK, CDR2 SYGVNS, per germline. This CDR3 has 15 residues. V was pared by 1 base and J by 10 bases, with 19 bases between. The CDR3 sequence: CASSEFLGPLAGAFF. CDR3 nucleotide sequence: TGTGCCAGCAGTGAATTCCTGGGACCACTGGCGGGAGCTTTCTTT.

The V call is TRBV29-1, the J call TRBJ1-2; tentative D call: TRBD1 (5 bases). V was clipped by 6 bases and J by 6 bases, with 11 bases between them. CDR3 length equals 11 residues. Germline V gene lookup returns CDR1 SQVTM and CDR2 ANQGSEA. CDR3 sequence (DNA): TGCAGCGTCGATAGGGGAAATGGCTACACCTTC. Translating it yields CSVDRGNGYTF.

The chain combines TRBV11-3 with TRBJ2-1; the D gene is possibly TRBD1 (5 bases). This CDR3 region has 13 residues. The germline V gene encodes CDR1 SGHNT and CDR2 YENEEA. Trimming removed 5 bases from V and 9 bases from J, with 14 bases in between. CDR3 residues: CASSLDGASEQFF. DNA for the CDR3: TGTGCCAGCAGCCTCGATGGGGCTAGTGAGCAGTTCTTC. Full variable domain (remainder filled in from reference TRBV11-3 and TRBJ2-1): EAGVVQSPRYKIIEKKQPVAFWCNPISGHNTLYWYLQNLGQGPELLIRYENEEAVDDSQLPKDRFSAERLKGVDSTLKIQPAELGDSAVYLCASSLDGASEQFFGPGTRLTVL.

This chain links TRBV7-2 with TRBJ2-3; TRBD2 matches 7 bases. Germline CDR1 reads SGHTA; CDR2 reads FQGNSA. The V gene end was trimmed by 7 bases and the J gene end by 4 bases; junction bases not matched to a gene: 8. The CDR3 consists of 14 residues. The CDR3 nucleotides read TGTGCCAGCACCGGGCTGGGGGGGGCAGATACGCAGTATTTT. Protein product: CASTGLGGADTQYF.